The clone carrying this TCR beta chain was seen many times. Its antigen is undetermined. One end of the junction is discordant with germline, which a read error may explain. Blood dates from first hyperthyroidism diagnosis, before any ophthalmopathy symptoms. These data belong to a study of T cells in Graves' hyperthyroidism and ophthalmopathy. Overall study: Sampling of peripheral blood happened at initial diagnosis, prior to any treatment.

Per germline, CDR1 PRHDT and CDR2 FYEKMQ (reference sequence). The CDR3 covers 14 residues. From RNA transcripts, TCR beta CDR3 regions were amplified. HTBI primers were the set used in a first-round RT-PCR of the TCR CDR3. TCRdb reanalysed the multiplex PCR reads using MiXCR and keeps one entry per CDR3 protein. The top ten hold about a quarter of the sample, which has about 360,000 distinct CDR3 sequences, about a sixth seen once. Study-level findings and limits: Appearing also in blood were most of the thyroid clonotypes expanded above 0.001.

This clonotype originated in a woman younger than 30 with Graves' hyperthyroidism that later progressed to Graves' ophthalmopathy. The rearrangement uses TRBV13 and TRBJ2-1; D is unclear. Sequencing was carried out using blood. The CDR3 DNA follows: TGCGCCAGCAGCTTGCAGAGCTCCTACAATGAGCAGTTCTTC. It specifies CASSLQSSYNEQFF.